The rows below give T cell receptor beta chains drawn from one sample of a study of early T cells in non-severe SARS-CoV-2 infection. TCRdb called the 5' RACE reads again in MiXCR, with one record for every CDR3 protein. Of about 85,000 distinct CDR3 sequences listed, around an eighth were seen once; the top ten hold 6.5% to 8.5%. Sequenced sample: whole blood. These receptors all stem from an adult who was a healthcare worker with PCR-confirmed SARS-CoV-2 infection or an uninfected control (not recorded which). Each CDR3 is given with its conserved first and last residue. The order of the fields is D gene, J gene, clone size, V gene, CDR3 protein, CDR3 DNA. The D gene is left open where the match is weak. For some rows the clone size is stated as once, few or many, or as a class when expanded; others skip it.

d_call: -
j_call: TRBJ1-1
clone_size: -
v_call: TRBV29-1
cdr3_aa: CSGQENTEAFF
cdr3_nt: TGCAGCGGACAGGAGAACACTGAAGCTTTCTTT

d_call: -
j_call: TRBJ2-3
clone_size: -
v_call: TRBV7-8
cdr3_aa: CASSLGLANTDTQYF
cdr3_nt: TGTGCCAGCAGCTTAGGGCTAGCAAACACAGATACGCAGTATTTT

d_call: TRBD2
j_call: TRBJ2-1
clone_size: -
v_call: TRBV6-6
cdr3_aa: CASSYPSGRIYNEQFF
cdr3_nt: TGTGCCAGCAGTTACCCAAGCGGGAGGATCTACAATGAGCAGTTCTTC

d_call: -
j_call: TRBJ1-5
clone_size: -
v_call: TRBV28
cdr3_aa: CASSPHGEGQPQHF
cdr3_nt: TGTGCCAGCAGTCCCCACGGGGAGGGACAGCCCCAGCATTTT

d_call: TRBD2
j_call: TRBJ2-3
clone_size: many
v_call: TRBV11-3
cdr3_aa: CASSPGTSGGTDTQYF
cdr3_nt: TGTGCCAGCAGCCCTGGGACTAGCGGGGGCACAGATACGCAGTATTTT

d_call: TRBD1
j_call: TRBJ2-1
clone_size: -
v_call: TRBV29-1
cdr3_aa: CSVEGGTGGQFGQFF
cdr3_nt: TGCAGCGTTGAAGGAGGGACAGGGGGCCAATTCGGGCAGTTCTTC

d_call: TRBD2
j_call: TRBJ2-7
clone_size: many
v_call: TRBV27
cdr3_aa: CASSLDSSGTYEQYF
cdr3_nt: TGTGCCAGCAGTTTAGATTCTAGCGGGACCTACGAGCAGTACTTC

d_call: -
j_call: TRBJ2-2
clone_size: few
v_call: TRBV4-1
cdr3_aa: CASSKGTGELFF
cdr3_nt: TGCGCCAGCAGTAAGGGGACCGGGGAGCTGTTTTTT

d_call: -
j_call: TRBJ2-1
clone_size: many
v_call: TRBV12-3/TRBV12-4
cdr3_aa: CASSSRFVGNEQFF
cdr3_nt: TGTGCCAGCAGTTCACGATTCGTGGGCAATGAGCAGTTCTTC

d_call: -
j_call: TRBJ2-1
clone_size: few
v_call: TRBV20-1
cdr3_aa: CSAPLGNSNEQFF
cdr3_nt: TGCAGTGCCCCCCTGGGGAACAGCAATGAGCAGTTCTTC

d_call: TRBD2
j_call: TRBJ2-1
clone_size: -
v_call: TRBV5-1
cdr3_aa: CTSSPAGTSGPYNEQFF
cdr3_nt: TGCACCAGCAGCCCAGCCGGGACTAGCGGGCCCTACAATGAGCAGTTCTTC

d_call: -
j_call: TRBJ1-4
clone_size: -
v_call: TRBV12-3/TRBV12-4
cdr3_aa: CASTPSGAYEKLFF
cdr3_nt: TGTGCCAGCACCCCAAGTGGAGCCTATGAAAAACTGTTTTTT

d_call: -
j_call: TRBJ2-3
clone_size: few
v_call: TRBV5-4
cdr3_aa: CASSLGGITDTQYF
cdr3_nt: TGTGCCAGCAGCTTGGGGGGTATCACAGATACGCAGTATTTT

d_call: -
j_call: TRBJ1-1
clone_size: -
v_call: TRBV5-1
cdr3_aa: CASRGGDTEAFF
cdr3_nt: TGCGCCAGCAGAGGTGGGGACACTGAAGCTTTCTTT

d_call: -
j_call: TRBJ2-1
clone_size: many
v_call: TRBV10-3
cdr3_aa: CAISEEGREQFF
cdr3_nt: TGTGCCATCAGTGAGGAGGGCCGTGAGCAGTTCTTC

d_call: -
j_call: TRBJ1-1
clone_size: many
v_call: TRBV6-5
cdr3_aa: CASSTLNTEAFF
cdr3_nt: TGTGCCAGCAGCACACTTAACACTGAAGCTTTCTTT